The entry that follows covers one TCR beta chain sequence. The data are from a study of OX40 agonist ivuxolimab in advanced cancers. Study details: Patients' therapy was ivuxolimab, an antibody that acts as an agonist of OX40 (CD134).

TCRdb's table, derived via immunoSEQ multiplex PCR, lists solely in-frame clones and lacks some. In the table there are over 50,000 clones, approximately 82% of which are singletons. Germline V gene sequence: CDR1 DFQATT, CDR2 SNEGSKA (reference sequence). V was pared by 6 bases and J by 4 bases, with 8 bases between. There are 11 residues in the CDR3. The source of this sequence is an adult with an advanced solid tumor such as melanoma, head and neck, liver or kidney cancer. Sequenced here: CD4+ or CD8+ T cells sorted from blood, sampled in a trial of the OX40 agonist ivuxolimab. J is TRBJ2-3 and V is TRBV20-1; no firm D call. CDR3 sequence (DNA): TGCAGTGCACGCTACGCAGATACGCAGTATTTT. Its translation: CSARYADTQYF.